Each of the 4 T cell receptor beta chains below was sequenced from the same sample in a study of blood T cells in healthy people across ages. It was with a sample-barcoded 5' primer and a J-beta primer mix that a second PCR of roughly 7 to 12 cycles was run. TCRdb called the 5' RACE reads again in MiXCR, with one record for every CDR3 protein. The profile shows about a million distinct CDR3 sequences, 45% to 60% of them singletons. The sequenced sample consisted of blood. The source is an older woman in good health.

This clonotype was counted a few times. J is TRBJ2-5 and V is TRBV27, with D maybe TRBD1 (7 bases). The germline V gene has CDR1 MNHEY and CDR2 SMNVEV (reference sequence). This CDR3 spans 15 amino acids. The V and J ends lost 3 bases and 5 bases respectively, with 16 bases between them. The CDR3 sequence: CASSFLKGAGETQYF. Here the CDR3 DNA reads TGTGCCAGCAGTTTTTTGAAGGGGGCGGGGGAGACCCAGTACTTC.

This chain links TRBV6-1 with TRBJ1-4; D not certain. CDR3 length equals 13 residues. V was cut by 3 bases and J by 8 bases, with 10 bases left in between. CDR1 is MNHNS and CDR2 is SASEGT in the germline V gene. The DNA of the CDR3 is TGTGCCAGCAGTGAGGTAGATTTCGAAAAACTGTTTTTT. As protein: CASSEVDFEKLFF.

The chain links TRBV7-2 to TRBJ2-3, with D perhaps matching TRBD1 (5 bases). Trimming left V 2 bases short and J 6 bases short, with 15 bases between. The CDR3 length is 15 residues. Looked up from germline, CDR1 is SGHTA and CDR2 is FQGNSA. CDR3 amino acids: CASSLMGQGSDTQYF. CDR3 nucleotides: TGTGCCAGCAGCTTAATGGGGCAGGGTTCGGATACGCAGTATTTT.

The CDR3 DNA follows: TGTGCCAGCAGCCCCCCAGGGGCCGCGCGCTACACCTTC. Its protein product is CASSPPGAARYTF. The V gene is TRBV7-6, the J gene TRBJ1-2; D might be TRBD1 (6 bases). Germline V gene data show CDR1 as SGHVS and CDR2 as FNYEAQ. CDR3 size: 13 residues. Trimming pared 5 bases from V and 9 bases from J, leaving 16 bases between.